The T cell receptor (beta chain) under discussion was sequenced for a study of identical twins. Study-level findings and limits: Conclusions rested on cross-sectional statistics rather than following the same donors. Less excess twin sharing appeared in beta out-of-frame sequences. Modeled out-of-frame TCR alpha sharing in monozygotic twins fell below observed levels.

Template switching added a universal primer site; cDNA carried unique molecular identifiers. MiXCR, run by TCRdb on the 5' RACE reads, gives a single entry per CDR3 protein. The data show roughly 710,000 distinct CDR3 sequences, with 5.5% to 6.5% seen just once and around 2% held by the top ten. A remark on this clonotype: The target antigen is unknown.

What was sequenced was naive T cells sorted from blood. The source of this sequence is a man aged 18 to 35 in good health.

For the CDR3, the DNA is TGTGCCAGCAGCCAGCCGGCGCAGGGGAGGACCGGGGAGCTGTTTTTT. Translation gives CASSQPAQGRTGELFF. The chain carries TRBV11-2 and TRBJ2-2; D may correspond to TRBD1 or TRBD2 (6 bases each). V dropped 5 bases and J dropped 5 bases, with 18 bases sitting between them. This CDR3 contains 16 residues. The V gene's germline CDR1 is SGHAT and CDR2 FQNNGV.